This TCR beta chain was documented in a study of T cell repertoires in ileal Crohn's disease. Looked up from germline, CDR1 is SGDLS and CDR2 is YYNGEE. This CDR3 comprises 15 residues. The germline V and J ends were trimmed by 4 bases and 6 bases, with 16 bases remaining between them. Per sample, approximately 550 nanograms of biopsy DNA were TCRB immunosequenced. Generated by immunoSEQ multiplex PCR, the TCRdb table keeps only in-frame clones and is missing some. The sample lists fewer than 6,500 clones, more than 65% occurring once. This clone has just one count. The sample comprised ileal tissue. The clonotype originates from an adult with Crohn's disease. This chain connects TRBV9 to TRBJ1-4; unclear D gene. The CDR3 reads CASSPRGGKDEKLFF. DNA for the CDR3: TGTGCCAGCAGCCCCCGGGGAGGTAAAGATGAAAAACTGTTTTTT. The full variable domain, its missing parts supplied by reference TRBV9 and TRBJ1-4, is DSGVTQTPKHLITATGQRVTLRCSPRSGDLSVYWYQQSLDQGLQFLIQYYNGEERAKGNILERFSAQQFPDLHSELNLSSLELGDSALYFCASSPRGGKDEKLFFGSGTQLSVL.